This T cell receptor (beta chain) was identified in a study of blood T cell repertoires in COVID-19. Study information: Sites in the United States, Italy and Spain provided acute and convalescent COVID-19 samples. PBMCs, B-cell-depleted T cells, or T cells were the source of the cDNA or gDNA that made up the material.

In the original processing: The assay estimated nucleated cells by amplifying reference gene primers. The assay was immunoSEQ multiplex PCR, and TCRdb's table has in-frame clones only and misses some. V and J calls and clone size come straight from that table; D and trimming were deduced from the DNA. Of approximately 74,000 clones in the sample, less than 95% are singletons; the top ten hold approximately 4.8%. This CDR3 is built from 14 residues. Germline CDR1 reads SGHRS; CDR2 reads YFSETQ. V shed 4 bases, J shed 4 bases, and the junction held 3 bases outside the gene matches. The sequencing input was peripheral blood. The TCR originated in a woman in her fifties or sixties with active COVID-19. This chain connects TRBV5-1 to TRBJ2-5; the match to TRBD2 covers 11 bases. The CDR3 region has the DNA TGCGCCAGCAGCACTAGCGGGAGTGCAGAGACCCAGTACTTC. Translation: CASSTSGSAETQYF.